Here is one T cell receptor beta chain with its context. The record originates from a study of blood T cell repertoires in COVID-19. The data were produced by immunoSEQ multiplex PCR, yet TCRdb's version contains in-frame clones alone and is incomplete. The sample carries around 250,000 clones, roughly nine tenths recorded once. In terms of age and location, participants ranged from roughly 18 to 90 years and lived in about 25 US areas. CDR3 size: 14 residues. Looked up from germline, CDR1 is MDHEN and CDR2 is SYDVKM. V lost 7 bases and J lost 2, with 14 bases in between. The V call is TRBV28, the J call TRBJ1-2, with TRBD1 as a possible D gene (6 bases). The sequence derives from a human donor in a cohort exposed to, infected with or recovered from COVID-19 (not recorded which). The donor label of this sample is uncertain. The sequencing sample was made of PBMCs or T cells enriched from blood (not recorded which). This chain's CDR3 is CASTAMQGNYGYTF. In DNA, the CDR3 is TGTGCCAGCACCGCCATGCAGGGGAACTATGGCTACACCTTC.